A single sample gave rise to the 24 T cell receptor beta chains below, sequenced in a study of a mutant IDH1 vaccine in newly diagnosed glioma (dated by TCRdb to the early 2020s). Antigen specificity for these receptors is unknown. The protocol used for the library was the immunoSEQ multiplex PCR assay. As stored in TCRdb, this immuneACCESS dataset retains in-frame rearrangements with V and J assigned. A fraction of the clones does not appear; measured against another copy, unresolved V genes explain less than half of the discrepancy, and the remainder lacks a known reason. In this sample the table shows about 130,000 clones, 80% of which occur a single time. The ten largest make up about 5.5% of the sample. The label giving this sample's time point can be read as: week 11, during vaccination. Each vaccine dose, consisting of 300 ug of a 20-mer mutant IDH1 peptide in Montanide, was administered subcutaneously with topical imiquimod.

The starting material was PBMCs, obtained from a glioma patient whose treatment included an IDH1 peptide vaccine. The source is a man between 35 and 55 years old with glioma.

This clone was seen more than once but under ten times. The gene calls are TRBV27 and TRBJ1-2, with TRBD1 as a possible D gene (5 bases). The CDR3 extends over 14 amino acids. V lost 3 bases and J 6 bases, leaving 14 bases between the germline ends. CDR1 and CDR2 from the germline V gene are MNHEY and SMNVEV (reference sequence). The CDR3 sequence: CASSFSREANGYTF. The CDR3 bases are TGTGCCAGCAGTTTCAGCAGGGAAGCGAATGGCTACACCTTC.

The V call is TRBV19, the J call TRBJ2-6; the D gene is possibly TRBD2 (5 bases). V shed 3 bases and J shed 0 bases, with 12 bases lying between them. The CDR3 extends over 17 amino acids. CDR1 LNHDA and CDR2 SQIVND come from the germline V gene (reference sequence). The CDR3 is CASSISGIPSGANVLTF. The DNA for the CDR3 is TGTGCCAGTAGTATCTCCGGGATCCCCTCTGGGGCCAACGTCCTGACTTTC.

This clone occurred a few times. V usage is TRBV5-1 and J usage is TRBJ2-5; 9 nucleotides line up with TRBD2. CDR1 is SGHRS, CDR2 YFSETQ, per germline. CDR3 length: 16 amino acids. The J segment lost 1 base and the V segment lost 3 bases, leaving 7 bases of the junction unmatched. The CDR3 bases are TGCGCCAGCAGCTCGGGGCTAGCGGGAACCCAAGAGACCCAGTACTTC. The encoded protein is CASSSGLAGTQETQYF.

The chain employs TRBV7-2 and TRBJ2-1; 7 positions agree with TRBD2. This CDR3 is built from 15 residues. V trimming: 5 bases; J trimming: 9 bases; junction bases outside the gene matches: 13. The germline gives CDR1 SGHTA, CDR2 FQGNSA. CDR3 sequence reads: CASSVQEAGWVEQFF. CDR3 DNA sequence: TGTGCCAGCAGCGTTCAGGAAGCGGGGTGGGTTGAGCAGTTCTTC.

The chain joins TRBV28 to TRBJ2-7; TRBD1 matches at 8 bases. This CDR3 has 13 residues. Germline values: CDR1 MDHEN, CDR2 SYDVKM. Trimming took 7 bases from V and 3 from J; bases not matched to a gene: 5. CDR3 amino acids: CASTRTGFYEQYF. The CDR3 coding sequence is TGTGCCAGCACTCGGACAGGGTTCTACGAGCAGTACTTC. The full variable domain, in which reference TRBV28 and TRBJ2-7 provide the parts outside the CDR3, is DVKVTQSSRYLVKRTGEKVFLECVQDMDHENMFWYRQDPGLGLRLIYFSYDVKMKEKGDIPEGYSVSREKKERFSLILESASTNQTSMYLCASTRTGFYEQYFGPGTRLTVT.

The J gene is TRBJ2-5, the V gene TRBV7-3; 11 nucleotides agree with TRBD2. Germline CDR1 is SGHTA and CDR2 is FQGTGA. The CDR3 runs 13 residues. Trimming cost V 9 bases and J 5 bases; bases outside gene matches: 5. The CDR3 DNA reads TGTGCCAGTAGCGGGAGGGCCGGGGAGACCCAGTACTTC. It translates to CASSGRAGETQYF.

This clone has only a few counts. The chain uses TRBV11-3 and TRBJ2-3, with D maybe TRBD1 (6 bases). Germline V gene lookup returns CDR1 SGHNT and CDR2 YENEEA. V was trimmed by 3 bases and J by 0 bases, leaving 7 bases between them. The CDR3 consists of 14 residues. The CDR3 coding sequence is TGTGCCAGCAGCTTTACAGGGAGCACAGATACGCAGTATTTT. Translated: CASSFTGSTDTQYF.

The chain employs TRBV19 and TRBJ2-7, with 10 bases fitting TRBD1. CDR1 is LNHDA, CDR2 SQIVND, per germline (reference sequence). The CDR3 consists of 14 residues. V lost 8 bases, J lost 2 bases, and 6 bases stayed unmatched. The CDR3 DNA reads as TGTGCCAGTGCTTCCGGGACAGGGGCCTACGAGCAGTACTTC. Amino acid sequence: CASASGTGAYEQYF.

The genes are TRBV5-1 and TRBJ2-3; 8 bases align to TRBD1. The CDR3 runs 17 residues. CDR1 is SGHRS, CDR2 YFSETQ, per germline. V trimming: 4 bases; J trimming: 2 bases; junction bases outside the gene matches: 12. CDR3 protein: CASSVGTGGSPTDTQYF. The CDR3 nucleotides are TGCGCCAGCAGCGTCGGGACAGGCGGGTCCCCCACAGATACGCAGTATTTT.

This clone was counted a few times. The V gene is TRBV7-2, the J gene TRBJ2-7; 10 nucleotides align to TRBD2. V shed 7 bases, J shed 1 base, and the junction held 7 bases outside the gene matches. Germline V lookup: CDR1 SGHTA, CDR2 FQGNSA. The CDR3 has 15 amino acids. The CDR3 DNA follows: TGTGCCAGCAACCGACTAGCGGGTTGGTCCTACGAGCAGTACTTC. It codes for CASNRLAGWSYEQYF.

This chain links TRBV7-8 with TRBJ2-7; 10 nucleotides align to TRBD1. CDR1 and CDR2 from the germline V gene are SGHVS and FQNEAQ. After removal of 5 bases from V and 4 bases from J, the junction contained 17 bases not matched to a gene. The CDR3 loop spans 18 amino acids. CDR3: CASSHEGGLGQGYYEQYF. The CDR3 DNA sequence: TGTGCCAGCAGCCACGAAGGGGGTTTGGGACAGGGGTATTACGAGCAGTACTTC.

The chain is built from TRBV4-3 and TRBJ2-7; possibly TRBD2 for D (5 bases). CDR1 is LGHNA and CDR2 is YSLEER in the germline V gene. Deletions cut 2 bases from V and 7 bases from J, with 15 bases between. CDR3 length equals 14 residues. DNA of the CDR3: TGCGCCAGCAGCCAACTTAGAGCCCGGGGAGAGCAGTACTTC. Amino acids: CASSQLRARGEQYF.

The chain employs TRBV7-9 and TRBJ1-3, with 7 positions matching TRBD1. The CDR3 has 16 residues. V lost 5 bases to trimming and J lost 0 bases; unmatched junction nucleotides: 7. Germline V gene data show CDR1 as SEHNR and CDR2 as FQNEAQ (reference sequence). The CDR3 loop is CASSPTGTVSGNTIYF. CDR3 DNA: TGTGCCAGCAGCCCCACCGGGACAGTCTCTGGAAACACCATATATTTT. The whole variable domain, filled in from reference TRBV7-9 and TRBJ1-3, reads DTGVSQNPRHKITKRGQNVTFRCDPISEHNRLYWYRQTLGQGPEFLTYFQNEAQLEKSRLLSDRFSAERPKGSFSTLEIQRTEQGDSAMYLCASSPTGTVSGNTIYFGEGSWLTVV.

The genes are TRBV11-3 and TRBJ2-5; the D is unclear. Trimming took off 1 base at V and 5 bases at J, with 5 bases between the two ends. The CDR3 covers 12 residues. Germline V CDR1 and CDR2: SGHNT, YENEEA. DNA for the CDR3: TGTGCCAGCAGCTTAGTCCCGGAGACCCAGTACTTC. Amino acid sequence: CASSLVPETQYF.

The chain recombines TRBV18 with TRBJ2-1; D ambiguous. Germline V gene lookup returns CDR1 KGHSH and CDR2 LQKENI. V lost 4 bases and J 7 bases, leaving 8 bases between the germline ends. The CDR3 consists of 12 residues. The CDR3 DNA follows: TGTGCCAGCTCACGCGCAGAGAATGAGCAGTTCTTC. Its protein product is CASSRAENEQFF.

The genes are TRBV28 and TRBJ1-5; D is perhaps TRBD1 (5 bases). V was shortened by 0 bases and J by 6 bases, with 15 bases between the two germline ends. CDR1 and CDR2 (germline): MDHEN, SYDVKM. The CDR3 extends over 16 amino acids. CDR3 DNA sequence: TGTGCCAGCAGTTTATGGAGGGGCCCAGGAGTTCAGCCCCAGCATTTT. Translated: CASSLWRGPGVQPQHF. Filled out from reference TRBV28 and TRBJ1-5, the complete variable domain reads DVKVTQSSRYLVKRTGEKVFLECVQDMDHENMFWYRQDPGLGLRLIYFSYDVKMKEKGDIPEGYSVSREKKERFSLILESASTNQTSMYLCASSLWRGPGVQPQHFGDGTRLSIL.

V usage is TRBV28 and J usage is TRBJ2-3, with unresolved D. This CDR3 has 14 amino acids. From germline, CDR1 is MDHEN and CDR2 SYDVKM. Trimming pared 3 bases from V and 7 bases from J, leaving 14 bases between. The CDR3 DNA reads TGTGCCAGCAGTTTCAGCCTGAACCCCTATACGCAGTATTTT. Residues: CASSFSLNPYTQYF.

The genes are TRBV11-2 and TRBJ2-1; D is undetermined. The CDR3 is 14 amino acids. Germline loops: CDR1 SGHAT, CDR2 FQNNGV. V lost 1 base and J 6 bases, leaving 10 bases between the germline ends. In nucleotides, the CDR3 is TGTGCCAGCAGCTTAGGCGCGTCCGCCAATGAGCAGTTCTTC. Protein sequence: CASSLGASANEQFF.

CDR3 sequence (DNA): TGCGCCAGCAGTTCCGGGACAGGGGGCCAGAGCTATGGCTACACCTTC. It yields the protein CASSSGTGGQSYGYTF. This chain uses TRBV5-1 with TRBJ1-2; 12 bases are shared with TRBD1. CDR3 length: 16 amino acids. The V segment lost 5 bases and the J segment 4 bases; nucleotides outside the gene matches: 9. Germline V CDR1 and CDR2: SGHRS, YFSETQ.

The chain carries TRBV7-3 and TRBJ2-2; possibly TRBD2 for D (5 bases). V lost 8 bases to trimming and J lost 5 bases, with 12 bases between them. CDR1 is SGHTA and CDR2 is FQGTGA in the germline V gene. The CDR3 has 13 residues. The CDR3 protein is CASGRGRTGELFF. CDR3 nucleotides: TGTGCCAGCGGACGAGGGCGAACCGGGGAGCTGTTTTTT.

The chain has TRBV7-2 and TRBJ2-6; D unclear. CDR1 and CDR2 from the germline V gene are SGHTA and FQGNSA. The CDR3 is 14 residues long. Trimming stripped 1 base from V and 2 bases from J, with 3 bases between. The CDR3 reads CASSLVTGANVLTF. The CDR3 region has the DNA TGTGCCAGCAGCTTAGTAACTGGGGCCAACGTCCTGACTTTC.

The chain combines TRBV4-3 with TRBJ1-5; TRBD1 might be the D (5 bases). The germline V gene encodes CDR1 LGHNA and CDR2 YSLEER. Trimming took off 0 bases at V and 6 bases at J, with 6 bases between the two ends. The CDR3 length is 13 residues. CDR3 loop: CASSQDRVQPQHF. Here the CDR3 DNA reads TGCGCCAGCAGCCAAGACAGGGTTCAGCCCCAGCATTTT.

The chain uses TRBV11-2 and TRBJ1-3, with TRBD1 matching over 7 bases. V was pared by 5 bases and J by 4 bases, with 20 bases of the junction left unmatched. The CDR3 runs 19 residues. Germline V gene sequence: CDR1 SGHAT, CDR2 FQNNGV. DNA for the CDR3: TGTGCCAGCAGCACAATTAGGGCCAACAGGGGTTTCTCCGGAAACACCATATATTTT. Translating it yields CASSTIRANRGFSGNTIYF.

This rearrangement joins TRBV27 to TRBJ1-2; D is uncertain. There are 13 residues in the CDR3. V gave up 0 bases and J gave up 8 bases, with 10 bases separating them. The V gene's germline CDR1 is MNHEY and CDR2 SMNVEV (reference sequence). CDR3 sequence reads: CASSLSKMGGYTF. CDR3 coding DNA: TGTGCCAGCAGTTTATCGAAAATGGGGGGCTACACCTTC.